This record looks at one TCR beta chain sequence and its context. Source study methods: Nucleated cell number was recorded as an estimate derived from reference gene primer amplification. Repertoires were generated with immunoSEQ multiplex PCR, while TCRdb's copy carries only in-frame clones and drops some. From that table come the V and J calls and clone size; the DNA was used to work out D and trimming. The sample has about 190,000 clones, roughly 80% seen once. This entry is derived from a study of blood T cell repertoires in COVID-19. Germline CDR1 is LNHDA and CDR2 is SQIVND (reference sequence). V was clipped by 7 bases and J by 0 bases, with 9 bases between them. The CDR3 has 13 amino acids.

V is TRBV19 and J is TRBJ1-2; D might be TRBD1 (5 bases). This TCR derives from a human donor in a cohort sampled during active COVID-19. The sample consisted of peripheral blood. Written as DNA, the CDR3 is TGTGCCAGTACGCGACAGACTAACTATGGCTACACCTTC. Protein sequence: CASTRQTNYGYTF.